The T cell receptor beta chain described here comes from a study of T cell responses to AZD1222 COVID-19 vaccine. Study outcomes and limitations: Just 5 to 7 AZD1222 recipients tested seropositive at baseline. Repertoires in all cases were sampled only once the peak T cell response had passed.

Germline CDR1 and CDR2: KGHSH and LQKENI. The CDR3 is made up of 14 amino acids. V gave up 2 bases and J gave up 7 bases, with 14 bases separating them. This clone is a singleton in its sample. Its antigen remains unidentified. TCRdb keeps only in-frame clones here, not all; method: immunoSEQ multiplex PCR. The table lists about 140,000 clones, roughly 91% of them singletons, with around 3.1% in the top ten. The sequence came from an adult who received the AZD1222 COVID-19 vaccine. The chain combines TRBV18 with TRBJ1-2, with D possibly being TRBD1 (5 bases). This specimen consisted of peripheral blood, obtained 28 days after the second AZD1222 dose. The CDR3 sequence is CASSPSGTRVGYTF. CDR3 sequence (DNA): TGTGCCAGCTCACCATCCGGGACCCGGGTTGGCTACACCTTC.